Described below is a single T cell receptor beta chain sequence and its context. In this sample, this clone turned up a few times. Its recognized antigen is unknown. No much larger clone exists at a distance of one base, and base qualities are not known. The entry originates in a study of cytomegalovirus exposure and HLA in healthy donors (dated by TCRdb to the late 2010s). In the study overall: An earlier analysis of a few hundred of the donors reported 250 to 300 Gb of sequence data and 95 million to 140 million unique TCR beta sequences obtained from some 170 million T cells. Approximately 300 gigabases of sequencing data and around 85 million unique TCR sequences made up an early release that covered fewer than 650 HLA-typed donors. Among the roughly 370 genotyped donors, about 83% belonged to the genetic ancestry cluster associated with self-reported Caucasian donors. The study aimed to test whether cataloging public T cell receptors could reveal signatures of past pathogen exposure. The T cell repertoires of some 670 subjects were profiled by immunosequencing and related to cytomegalovirus serostatus. In addition to the first cohort of hundreds of subjects, a separate validation cohort of approximately 130 different subjects was used. The study combined high-throughput TCR immunosequencing, statistical association of individual TCRs with disease status, and machine learning to predict cytomegalovirus infection status. A later analysis re-analyzed previously published TCR beta repertoires from approximately 670 donors and added high-resolution HLA genotyping to study TCR occurrence patterns. Rather than drawing on any new phenotypic data, the later analysis identified candidate immune exposures from TCR beta sequences and the way those sequences occurred across donors. An earlier analysis of 587 of the donors used high-throughput TCR beta sequencing to judge whether each TCR beta V gene segment behaved as functional or pseudogenic. Donor age, sex, ethnicity and CMV serostatus were compiled alongside the repertoire data. A later genetic analysis used genome-wide SNP genotypes for about three fifths of the 666 donors, treating that subset as a discovery cohort. All discovery cohort repertoires had been generated on a single sequencing platform. Both class I and class II loci were covered by HLA typing, at four-digit resolution. Typing coverage differed by locus: A, B, C, DRB1 and DQB1 were typed in roughly 620-630 donors, DQA1 in about 560, DPA1 in 600 to 610, and DPB1 in around 490. Because of strong linkage in the cohort, roughly five DR-DQ haplotypes were treated as single units for association and clustering. Across about 380 genotyped donors of the cohort, an average of roughly 230,000 unique TCR beta nucleotide sequences per donor were sequenced, and roughly 20% of those sequences were non-productive.

On the study overall, not on this receptor specifically: Because some donors lacked HLA typing at each locus, the association tests relied only on the typed subset. Most TCR sequences were observed very rarely across donors, whereas some public TCRs were present in many individuals. The 87-base-pair reads could not distinguish some IMGT-functional V segments, including TRBV6-2 and TRBV6-3, so those segments were excluded. Most CMV-associated TCR beta chains appeared to be HLA-restricted in a later analysis, and the HLA associations seemed to be driven largely by CMV exposure. An association between a missense DCLRE1C variant and V-gene and J-gene trimming of TCR beta chains was found in a later genetic analysis and replicated in an independent cohort. Several of the top co-occurrence clusters appeared to be linked to parvovirus B19, influenza, CMV and Epstein-Barr virus, according to a later analysis. The presence/absence analyses assumed that sequencing depth was roughly uniform across donors, and that assumption may not be true. Linkage disequilibrium might explain the correlated functional status among segregating V segments, but an unknown experimental factor could not be ruled out. In both the original and validation cohorts, the classifier was reported to diagnose cytomegalovirus status with high specificity and sensitivity. The only immune exposure information available for the cohort was CMV serostatus. According to the authors, the approach could potentially be generalized to other disease states and immunological phenotypes. The cohort was sequenced for TCR beta chains only, and without alpha or paired-chain data the features that could be detected were limited. Because counts were too low, roughly 16 rarely observed V segments, including chromosome 9 orphons, were excluded from the earlier analysis of under 650 of the donors. In an earlier analysis of 587 of the donors, most TCR beta V segments appeared in productive rearrangements about 87% or about 30% of the time, broadly matching IMGT annotations. A later analysis found that TCR association rates varied across HLA loci, with DRB1 alleles showing the most associated TCRs and HLA-C alleles the fewest. In a later analysis, some 17,000 TCR beta sequences were associated with specific HLA alleles at a false discovery rate of 0.05. In a later genetic analysis, fewer N-insertions in productive TCRs were reported among donors in an Asian-associated ancestry cluster than the roughly 710-donor mean. A few of the identified cytomegalovirus-associated TCR beta chains were confirmed in vitro to be specific for cytomegalovirus antigens. When HLA alleles, especially DR and DQ, strongly co-occurred, TCR associations were difficult to assign to individual alleles. A further reported finding was that TCR beta sequences accurately predicted the HLA-A and HLA-B alleles for most subjects in the first cohort. A cluster of highly shared sequence variants was judged likely to be a technical artifact of the sequencing pipeline. A later analysis found that HLA-associated TCR beta chains were more clonally expanded and had lower generation probabilities than equally common non-associated chains. In the study, some 180 TCR beta chains were listed as associated with cytomegalovirus.

To prepare the library, the immunoSEQ multiplex PCR assay was applied. For the multiplex PCR, a mixture combining 60 forward primers for TCR Vbeta segments and 13 reverse primers for TCR Jbeta segments was used. A multiplex PCR assay on genomic DNA amplified the CDR3 region of rearranged TCR beta genes. The amplified TCR beta libraries were sequenced on the Illumina HiSeq System as 87-base-pair reads. The study's processing was this. Across the roughly 670 repertoires, a later analysis counted 80 million or so unique TCR beta chains, 9 million to 14 million of which were shared by at least two donors. To remove PCR and sequencing errors, raw reads were error-corrected and collapsed into unique sequences using a nearest-neighbor algorithm that merged closely related sequences. CDR3 sequences were aligned to IMGT reference sequences to assign V, D and J gene segments. For a sequence to be retained, a match of at least six nucleotides was required to both a V gene segment and a J gene segment. Rearrangements were called productive when the CDR3 lacked stop codons and stayed in frame with V and J; all others were non-productive. CDR3 was defined by IMGT convention, running from the second conserved V-encoded cysteine to the conserved J-encoded phenylalanine. The earlier analysis of approximately 500 of the donors excluded sequences that lacked an unambiguous match to a single V gene segment. An earlier analysis of several hundred of the donors called V segments functional above 56.7% productive rearrangements and segregating when the between-donor standard deviation exceeded 5%. To diagnose cytomegalovirus status from the catalog of TCR beta chain sequences, a statistical classification framework was built. In a later analysis, TCR nucleotide sequences were compared against IMGT/GENE-DB human TR gene sequences so that V and J genes could be assigned. In a later analysis, CDR3 sequences and most-parsimonious VDJ recombination scenarios were assigned using the TCRdist pipeline. A later analysis defined each TCR beta chain by its CDR3 amino acid sequence plus V-gene family, and excluded reads lacking a unique V-gene family. To address suspected cross-contamination and a sequencing artifact, a later analysis removed 592 highly shared, low-generation-probability nucleotide sequences. In a later analysis, a clonal expansion index for each public chain was calculated from normalized within-repertoire ranks of inferred template counts. A later analysis computed generation probabilities with a VDJ recombination model fitted to out-of-frame rearrangements, and checked the results against IGoR. A later analysis scored TCR-TCR, TCR-HLA and TCR-CMV co-occurrence with hypergeometric tests, applying a repertoire-size bias correction to TCR pairs. False discovery rates were estimated in a later analysis by permuting HLA or CMV assignments 20 times. In a later analysis, co-occurring TCRs were grouped using DBSCAN, and TCRdist sequence similarity was added for clustering within HLA-allele-positive subsets. Repertoires with fewer than 30,000 or more than 120,000 public chains, plus five repertoires with anomalous nucleotide sharing, were excluded from co-occurrence clustering. TCRdb provides this immuneACCESS table in a form limited to in-frame rearrangements. Some clones are lacking; in checked studies, under half of them reflect an unresolved V gene, and why the rest are absent is not known. From that table come the V and J calls and clone size; the DNA was used to work out D and trimming. The sample table holds nearly 110,000 clones, of which roughly 71% were seen once. Of the sample, approximately 2.6% is held by the ten largest clones.

The cohort consisted of approximately 670 healthy bone marrow donors. Cohort members were all nominally healthy when sampled, although unrecorded immune exposures were likely present. The donor was CMV seropositive and belonged to the group of 250 to 300 seropositive cohort members. A peripheral blood sample was provided by each donor, and peripheral blood mononuclear cells were used for TCR beta sequencing. Genomic DNA extraction from the blood cell samples was performed with the Qiagen DNeasy Blood Extraction Kit. Measured from the cysteine to the phenylalanine, the CDR3 is 15 residues long. Of all the DNA, just the CDR3 is kept, 45 bases in frame from base 1. CDR1 and CDR2 are drawn from the germline V gene: SGHNT, YENEEA. V lost 1 base and J lost 5 bases, and the count of bases not matched to a germline gene is 4.

The V and J genes are TRBV11-3 and TRBJ2-7; 11 nucleotides in the junction match TRBD1. The sample taken for sequencing was PBMCs. The clonotype originates from a male donor in good health and CMV-seropositive. Read as DNA, the sequence is TGTGCCAGCAGCTTAGGCGGACAGGGGGCCAACGAGCAGTACTTC. The resulting protein is CASSLGGQGANEQYF.